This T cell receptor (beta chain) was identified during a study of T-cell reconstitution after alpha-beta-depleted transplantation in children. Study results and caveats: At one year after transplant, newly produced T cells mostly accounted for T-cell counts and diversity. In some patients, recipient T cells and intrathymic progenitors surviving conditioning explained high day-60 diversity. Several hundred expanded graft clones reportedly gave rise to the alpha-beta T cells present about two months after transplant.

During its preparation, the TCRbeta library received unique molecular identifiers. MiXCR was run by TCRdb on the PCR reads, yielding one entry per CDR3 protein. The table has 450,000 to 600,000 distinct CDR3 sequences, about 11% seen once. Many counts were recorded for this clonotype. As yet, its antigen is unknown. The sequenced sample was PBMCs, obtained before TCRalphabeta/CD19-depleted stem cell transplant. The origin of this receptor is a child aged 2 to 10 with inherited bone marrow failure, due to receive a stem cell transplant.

CDR3 sequence reads: CASSGDYYGYTF. Here the CDR3 DNA reads TGCGCCAGCAGCGGGGACTACTATGGCTACACCTTC. The chain combines TRBV4-1 with TRBJ1-2; tentative D call: TRBD1 (5 bases). This CDR3 spans 12 amino acids. CDR1 and CDR2 from the germline V gene are MGHRA and YSYEKL. With 5 bases removed from V and 3 bases from J, the gap between germline ends came to 7 bases.